These 21 T cell receptor beta chains were all obtained from the same sample, sequenced in a study of patients and donors after allogeneic stem cell transplantation. TCRdb reanalysed the RT-PCR reads using MiXCR and keeps one entry per CDR3 protein. Here the sample spans over 9,500 distinct CDR3 sequences, roughly 5.8% being singletons. Material for sequencing was blood, either unsorted or a sorted T cell fraction (not recorded which). These receptors originate from a human donor who was either an allogeneic HSCT recipient or a stem cell or donor lymphocyte infusion donor (not recorded which). It is not recorded whose cells these are; they may come from a transplant donor.

This clonotype appeared many times. V is TRBV2 and J is TRBJ1-2, with D hard to call. The CDR3 is made up of 13 amino acids. From germline, CDR1 is SNHLY and CDR2 FYNNEI. V gave up 1 base and J gave up 5 bases, with 8 bases separating them. The CDR3 nucleotides are TGTGCCAGCAGTGAAGAAGGGTATTATGGCTACACCTTC. Protein product: CASSEEGYYGYTF.

Ten or more counts support this clonotype. The chain employs TRBV29-1 and TRBJ2-3; unclear D gene. The length of the CDR3 is 13 residues. V was clipped by 4 bases and J by 2 bases, with 10 bases between them. In germline, CDR1 is SQVTM, CDR2 ANQGSEA. The DNA for the CDR3 is TGCAGCGTTGGGCAGAAGATCACAGATACGCAGTATTTT. Protein: CSVGQKITDTQYF.

The sample holds many counts of this clonotype. The genes are TRBV24-1 and TRBJ2-1; a possible D gene is TRBD2 (6 bases). Trimming removed 4 bases at V and 8 bases at J, with 14 bases between. Germline V lookup: CDR1 KGHDR, CDR2 SFDVKD. The CDR3 runs 14 residues. As DNA, the CDR3 is TGTGCCACCAGTGACCCCCTGAGGGAGGATGAGCAGTTCTTC. The encoded protein is CATSDPLREDEQFF.

A few counts support this clonotype. The chain has TRBV14 and TRBJ2-1, with D tentatively TRBD2 (5 bases). The CDR3 contains 17 residues. Looked up from germline, CDR1 is SGHDN and CDR2 is FVKESK. Trimming cost V 4 bases and J 2 bases, with 18 bases left between them. DNA of the CDR3: TGTGCCAGCAGCCTGCGGATGACGTCGGGGACCTACAATGAGCAGTTCTTC. As protein: CASSLRMTSGTYNEQFF.

The chain recombines TRBV10-3 with TRBJ1-2; a weak D match, TRBD1 (6 bases). Trimming shortened V by 6 bases and J by 4 bases, and 9 bases separated the two germline ends. The germline V gene encodes CDR1 ENHRY and CDR2 SYGVKD. CDR3 length: 12 amino acids. CDR3 bases: TGTGCCATCAGCCCGGACAGCTATGGCTACACCTTC. Its protein product is CAISPDSYGYTF.

The V gene is TRBV27, the J gene TRBJ2-1; D remains ambiguous. CDR1 is MNHEY and CDR2 is SMNVEV in the germline V gene (reference sequence). V gave up 4 bases and J gave up 0 bases, with 10 bases separating them. The CDR3 spans 15 residues. The DNA for the CDR3 is TGTGCCAGCAGTTCTACCCAGAGCTCCTACAATGAGCAGTTCTTC. Residues: CASSSTQSSYNEQFF.

This clonotype has at least ten counts. V usage is TRBV11-2 and J usage is TRBJ2-7, with 11 bases identical to TRBD2. CDR3 length: 14 residues. V shed 5 bases and J 7 bases; nucleotides not matched to a gene: 7. Germline CDR1 and CDR2: SGHAT and FQNNGV. CDR3 in amino acids: CASSPTSGSGEQYF. For the CDR3, the DNA is TGTGCCAGCAGCCCCACTAGCGGGAGTGGAGAGCAGTACTTC. Full variable domain (outside the CDR3, taken from reference TRBV11-2 and TRBJ2-7): EAGVAQSPRYKIIEKRQSVAFWCNPISGHATLYWYQQILGQGPKLLIQFQNNGVVDDSQLPKDRFSAERLKGVDSTLKIQPAKLEDSAVYLCASSPTSGSGEQYFGPGTRLTVT.

The V and J genes are TRBV29-1 and TRBJ1-2, with no clear D. Germline-derived CDR1 and CDR2 are SQVTM and ANQGSEA. V lost 3 bases, J lost 8 bases, and 13 bases lay in between. This CDR3 contains 12 residues. This chain's CDR3 is CSVDRKLGGYTF. In nucleotides, the CDR3 is TGCAGCGTTGACAGAAAACTAGGAGGCTACACCTTC.

There are many counts of this clonotype. The rearrangement uses TRBV28 and TRBJ1-2; D perhaps matches TRBD1 (6 bases). The CDR3 consists of 11 residues. V shed 10 bases and J shed 2 bases, with 8 bases lying between them. Germline assignment: CDR1 MDHEN and CDR2 SYDVKM. This CDR3 reads CATQGNYGYTF. CDR3 DNA sequence: TGTGCCACCCAGGGGAACTATGGCTACACCTTC.

This clonotype has at least ten counts. This sequence joins TRBV24-1 and TRBJ2-5; 8 bases align to TRBD1. The length of the CDR3 is 12 residues. With 7 bases clipped from V and 5 bases from J, the junction kept 2 bases outside the gene matches. CDR1 and CDR2 (germline): KGHDR, SFDVKD. As DNA, the CDR3 is TGTGCCACCAGCCAGGGGGCCGAGACCCAGTACTTC. This gives the protein CATSQGAETQYF.

Comments on this clonotype: This may arise from a read error, as a much more abundant clone is one base away. This chain uses TRBV5-5 with TRBJ2-5; tentatively, D is TRBD1 (6 bases). The germline V gene encodes CDR1 SGHKS and CDR2 YYEKEE (reference sequence). The length of the CDR3 is 16 residues. The DNA of the CDR3 is TGTGCCGGCAGCTCCTCAGGGGCCCGGGGAATTGGGACCCAGTACTTC. It is translated as CAGSSSGARGIGTQYF.

This clonotype came up many times. The chain links TRBV28 to TRBJ2-7; 7 bases match TRBD1. Trimming removed 6 bases from V and 0 bases from J; junction bases left unmatched: 2. Germline V gene data show CDR1 as MDHEN and CDR2 as SYDVKM. CDR3 length: 13 residues. CDR3 region: CASRSGGSYEQYF. CDR3 bases: TGTGCCAGCAGGTCAGGGGGCTCCTACGAGCAGTACTTC. Full variable domain (missing parts from reference TRBV28 and TRBJ2-7): DVKVTQSSRYLVKRTGEKVFLECVQDMDHENMFWYRQDPGLGLRLIYFSYDVKMKEKGDIPEGYSVSREKKERFSLILESASTNQTSMYLCASRSGGSYEQYFGPGTRLTVT.

This clonotype has just a few counts. The chain recombines TRBV19 with TRBJ2-5, with 8 positions matching TRBD2. Germline V gives CDR1 LNHDA, CDR2 SQIVND (reference sequence). Trimming at V came to 6 bases and at J to 6 bases, leaving 9 bases not matched to a gene. The CDR3 extends over 14 amino acids. CDR3 bases: TGTGCCAGTAGACCAAGCGGGAGTTCGCAGACCCAGTACTTC. Translating gives CASRPSGSSQTQYF.

The rearrangement joins TRBV5-1 to TRBJ2-2; the D gene is possibly TRBD2 (7 bases). Trimming took 6 bases from V and 5 from J, leaving 11 bases between them. The length of the CDR3 is 13 residues. Per germline, CDR1 SGHRS and CDR2 YFSETQ. CDR3 loop: CASKRDTTGELFF. The CDR3 DNA reads TGCGCCAGCAAGCGGGACACGACCGGGGAGCTGTTTTTT.

V and J are TRBV5-4 and TRBJ2-2; D gene ambiguous. V shed 3 bases and J shed 4 bases, with 10 bases lying between them. CDR3 length: 14 amino acids. In germline, CDR1 is SGHNT, CDR2 YYREEE (reference sequence). The CDR3 here is CASSSPPGTGELFF. The CDR3, as DNA: TGTGCCAGCAGCTCTCCTCCTGGCACCGGGGAGCTGTTTTTT. Looking up the rest from reference TRBV5-4 and TRBJ2-2 gives the full variable domain: ETGVTQSPTHLIKTRGQQVTLRCSSQSGHNTVSWYQQALGQGPQFIFQYYREEENGRGNFPPRFSGLQFPNYSSELNVNALELDDSALYLCASSSPPGTGELFFGEGSRLTVL.

At least ten counts were recorded for this clonotype. The V gene is TRBV11-2, the J gene TRBJ2-5; D may correspond to TRBD1 or TRBD2 (6 bases each). This CDR3 contains 14 residues. Germline V gene lookup returns CDR1 SGHAT and CDR2 FQNNGV. Trimming took 7 bases from V and 5 from J, leaving 17 bases between them. The CDR3 DNA sequence: TGTGCCAGCATCGGGGGCAGTATAAGGGAGACCCAGTACTTC. It encodes CASIGGSIRETQYF.

This clonotype was observed a few times. The chain carries TRBV28 and TRBJ2-7; 7 nucleotides agree with TRBD2. V dropped 3 bases and J dropped 5; count of bases not matched to a gene: 16. CDR1 MDHEN and CDR2 SYDVKM come from the germline V gene. This CDR3 contains 17 residues. The CDR3 here is CASSLGGGAGFFDEQYF. The CDR3 nucleotides read TGTGCCAGCAGTTTGGGGGGAGGGGCAGGGTTTTTTGACGAGCAGTACTTC.

This clonotype was recorded a few times. This rearrangement joins TRBV2 to TRBJ2-2; D might be TRBD2 (6 bases). The ends were cut back, 9 bases at V and 3 bases at J, with 17 bases in the middle. CDR3 length equals 15 residues. Germline V gene lookup returns CDR1 SNHLY and CDR2 FYNNEI. The CDR3 here is CASSRDSSYTGELFF. The CDR3 DNA sequence: TGTGCCAGTTCAAGGGACTCCTCCTACACCGGGGAGCTGTTTTTT. Supplemented by reference TRBV2 and TRBJ2-2, the full variable domain reads EPEVTQTPSHQVTQMGQEVILRCVPISNHLYFYWYRQILGQKVEFLVSFYNNEISEKSEIFDDQFSVERPDGSNFTLKIRSTKLEDSAMYFCASSRDSSYTGELFFGEGSRLTVL.

This clonotype was detected many times. The chain is built from TRBV6-5 and TRBJ2-5; D remains unclear. Trimming took 2 bases from V and 4 from J, leaving 8 bases between them. The CDR3 has 13 amino acids. Germline loops: CDR1 MNHEY, CDR2 SVGAGI. The CDR3 bases are TGTGCCAGCAGTTACGCCAGGAGAGAGACCCAGTACTTC. Amino acids: CASSYARRETQYF.

This clonotype qualifies as medium-sized. The V and J genes are TRBV24-1 and TRBJ1-1; maybe TRBD1 (6 bases). The germline CDR1 and CDR2 sequences are KGHDR and SFDVKD. The V and J ends lost 8 bases and 7 bases respectively, with 13 bases between them. The CDR3 is 12 amino acids. The CDR3 nucleotides are TGTGCCACCACCGACAGGCGGGGTGAAGCTTTCTTT. Translation: CATTDRRGEAFF.

This clonotype was detected many times. The chain joins TRBV5-1 to TRBJ1-1, with D tentatively TRBD1 (6 bases). The germline gives CDR1 SGHRS, CDR2 YFSETQ. This CDR3 spans 11 amino acids. Trimming took off 4 bases at V and 11 bases at J, with 12 bases between the two ends. CDR3 region: CASSQQGKAFF. The CDR3 DNA follows: TGCGCCAGCAGCCAACAGGGTAAGGCTTTCTTT.